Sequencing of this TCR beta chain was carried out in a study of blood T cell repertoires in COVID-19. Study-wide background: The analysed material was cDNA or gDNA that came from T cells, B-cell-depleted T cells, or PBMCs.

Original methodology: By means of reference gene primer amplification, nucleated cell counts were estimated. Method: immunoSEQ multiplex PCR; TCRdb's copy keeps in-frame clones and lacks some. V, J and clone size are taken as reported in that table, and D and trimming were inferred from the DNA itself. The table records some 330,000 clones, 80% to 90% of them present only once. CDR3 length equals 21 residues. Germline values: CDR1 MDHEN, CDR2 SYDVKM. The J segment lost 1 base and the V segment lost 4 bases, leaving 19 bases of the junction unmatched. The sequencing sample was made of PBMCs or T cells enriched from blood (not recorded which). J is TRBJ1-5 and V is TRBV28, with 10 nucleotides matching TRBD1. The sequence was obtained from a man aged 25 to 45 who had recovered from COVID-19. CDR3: CASSWPRKRQGARLSNQPQHF. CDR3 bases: TGTGCCAGCAGTTGGCCTCGAAAGCGACAGGGGGCAAGGTTGAGCAATCAGCCCCAGCATTTT.